This T cell receptor (beta chain) emerged from a study of T cells in Graves' hyperthyroidism and ophthalmopathy. Study in general: Upon initial diagnosis and before any treatment, peripheral blood was collected.

This clonotype was picked up a small number of times. Authors of the study amplified TCR beta CDR3 regions from RNA transcripts. With the HTBI primer set, the TCR CDR3 went through a first round of RT-PCR. One entry per CDR3 protein results from TCRdb running MiXCR on the multiplex PCR reads. The sample yields about 710,000 distinct CDR3 sequences, around 17% seen once. Out of less than 12 ml of fresh peripheral blood came the PBMCs. V was pared by 5 bases and J by 3 bases, with 8 bases between. This CDR3 contains 13 residues. Germline CDR1 is SEHNR and CDR2 is FQNEAQ (reference sequence). The source of this sequence is a man aged 18 to 30 with Graves' hyperthyroidism. The rearrangement links TRBV7-9 to TRBJ1-3; D remains ambiguous. Sequenced material: blood. The CDR3 here is CASSIYLGNTIYF. DNA for the CDR3: TGTGCCAGCAGCATTTACCTTGGAAACACCATATATTTT.